This T cell receptor (beta chain) is from a study of cytomegalovirus exposure and HLA in healthy donors. General observations from the study: Several of the most significant clusters were apparently associated with common viral pathogens in a later analysis. Apparent HLA restriction characterized most CMV-associated TCR beta chains in a later analysis.

PCR primers comprised 60 Vbeta and 13 Jbeta primers. Profiling relied on immunoSEQ multiplex PCR, and the TCRdb table lists in-frame clones only, not all of them. The sample contains 210,000 or so clones, about 79% of which appear only once. V gave up 4 bases and J gave up 8 bases, with 17 bases separating them. The CDR3 is made up of 14 amino acids. Germline values: CDR1 SQVTM, CDR2 ANQGSEA. Regarding this clone: The antigen is not known.

Source material: PBMCs. This receptor was obtained from a man aged 18-30 years in good health and CMV-seronegative. The chain links TRBV29-1 to TRBJ1-4; tentatively, D is TRBD1 (5 bases). This CDR3 reads CSVALRLTGEKLFF. The DNA of the CDR3 is TGCAGCGTTGCCCTGCGCCTAACAGGCGAAAAACTGTTTTTT. Full variable domain (remainder filled in from reference TRBV29-1 and TRBJ1-4): SAVISQKPSRDICQRGTSLTIQCQVDSQVTMMFWYRQQPGQSLTLIATANQGSEATYESGFVIDKFPISRPNLTFSTLTVSNMSPEDSSIYLCSVALRLTGEKLFFGSGTQLSVL.